Listed below are T cell receptor beta chains from one sample, sequenced in a study of T cell repertoires in cytomegalovirus infection. Using its own MiXCR run on the reads, TCRdb lists one record per CDR3 protein. The sample carries about 320,000 distinct CDR3 sequences, over 7.5% recorded once. The sample comprised PBMCs. These receptor sequences come from a human donor in good health (CMV status not recorded). Some clones in this sample may be carry-over from other donors' samples. CDR3s include the opening cysteine and the closing phenylalanine or tryptophan. Fields, in order: V gene, D gene, clone size, J gene, CDR3 protein, CDR3 DNA. A D gene is named only where the DNA matches it firmly. The listing skips clone size in some rows; elsewhere it reads once, few, many or a size class.

TRBV12-3/TRBV12-4	-	-	TRBJ2-1	CASSPPGRGSSYNEQFF	TGTGCCAGCAGTCCCCCGGGACGAGGAAGCTCCTACAATGAGCAGTTCTTC
TRBV24-1	TRBD1	-	TRBJ1-2	CATFGTGEDSYGYTF	TGTGCCACCTTCGGGACAGGGGAGGATAGCTATGGCTACACCTTC
TRBV7-2	-	many	TRBJ2-4	CASSSWGIENIQYF	TGTGCCAGCAGCTCTTGGGGGATTGAGAACATTCAGTACTTC
TRBV7-2	TRBD2	many	TRBJ2-1	CASSLLAGVLNEQFF	TGTGCCAGCAGCCTCCTAGCGGGAGTCCTGAATGAGCAGTTCTTC
TRBV6-2/TRBV6-3	-	-	TRBJ1-3	CASSSYQRAIGNTIYF	TGTGCCAGCAGTTCTTACCAAAGGGCGATTGGAAACACCATATATTTT
TRBV28	-	few	TRBJ2-4	CASSPRARIQYF	TGTGCCAGCAGTCCCCGGGCCCGCATTCAGTACTTC
TRBV7-2	-	many	TRBJ1-1	CASSLARPGTEAFF	TGTGCCAGCAGCTTAGCGCGTCCGGGTACTGAAGCTTTCTTT
TRBV5-4	-	many	TRBJ2-1	CASSRTGSDNEQFF	TGTGCCAGCAGCCGTACAGGGTCGGACAATGAGCAGTTCTTC
TRBV2	TRBD1	few	TRBJ1-2	CASSLRQGDTF	TGTGCCAGCAGTCTACGACAGGGCGACACCTTC
TRBV27	TRBD1	few	TRBJ2-7	CASSLTGNSYEQYF	TGTGCCAGCAGCCTGACAGGGAACTCCTACGAGCAGTACTTC
TRBV28	-	many	TRBJ2-5	CASTDPQETQYF	TGTGCCAGCACCGACCCCCAAGAGACCCAGTACTTC
TRBV28	-	-	TRBJ1-2	CATNRVNYGYTF	TGTGCCACCAACCGGGTTAACTATGGCTACACCTTC
TRBV30	-	few	TRBJ1-3	CAWSVGHSGNTIYF	TGTGCCTGGAGTGTAGGGCACTCTGGAAACACCATATATTTT
TRBV7-2	TRBD1	many	TRBJ1-2	CASSLVRGQGGYTF	TGTGCCAGCAGCTTAGTCAGGGGACAGGGTGGCTACACCTTC
TRBV7-6	TRBD2	many	TRBJ2-7	CASSLEGLAGSYEQYF	TGTGCCAGCAGCTTAGAAGGACTAGCGGGATCCTACGAGCAGTACTTC
TRBV29-1	-	-	TRBJ2-1	CSVDGTISYNEQFF	TGCAGCGTTGATGGGACCATCTCCTACAATGAGCAGTTCTTC
TRBV4-1	-	many	TRBJ2-5	CASSQEAAWTVQETQYF	TGCGCCAGCAGCCAAGAAGCTGCTTGGACAGTTCAAGAGACCCAGTACTTC
TRBV20-1	TRBD2	-	TRBJ2-1	CSAREAGLAGGGYKFYEQFF	TGCAGTGCTAGAGAGGCGGGACTAGCGGGAGGAGGCTATAAGTTCTATGAGCAGTTCTTC
TRBV6-2/TRBV6-3	-	few	TRBJ2-1	CASSPYLDGSYNEQFF	TGTGCCAGCAGTCCCTATCTAGACGGCTCCTACAATGAGCAGTTCTTC
TRBV7-8	TRBD2	-	TRBJ2-1	CASSPRTSGAYEQFF	TGTGCCAGCAGCCCCCGGACTAGCGGGGCATATGAGCAGTTCTTC
TRBV20-1	TRBD2	many	TRBJ2-1	CSALGSGGLYNEQFF	TGCAGTGCCCTGGGTAGCGGGGGACTATACAATGAGCAGTTCTTC
TRBV14	-	many	TRBJ1-3	CASSQDPRQSSGNTIYF	TGTGCCAGCAGCCAAGATCCCCGACAGAGCTCTGGAAACACCATATATTTT
TRBV30	-	many	TRBJ1-5	CAWSTGLDQPQHF	TGTGCCTGGAGTACAGGGCTCGATCAGCCCCAGCATTTT
TRBV7-9	-	few	TRBJ2-7	CASSPRGAPEQYF	TGTGCCAGCAGCCCCCGGGGGGCACCCGAGCAGTACTTC
TRBV19	-	few	TRBJ2-4	CASSMGQGGGGNIQYF	TGTGCCAGTAGTATGGGGCAGGGTGGCGGTGGAAACATTCAGTACTTC
TRBV12-3/TRBV12-4	-	many	TRBJ1-5	CASSLDGTRNQPQHF	TGTGCCAGCAGTTTAGATGGGACACGCAATCAGCCCCAGCATTTT
TRBV7-6	-	many	TRBJ1-4	CASSPQSLATNEKLFF	TGTGCCAGCAGCCCCCAGAGTCTGGCAACTAATGAAAAACTGTTTTTT
TRBV20-1	-	few	TRBJ1-5	CSARVDMGINQPQHF	TGCAGTGCTAGAGTGGATATGGGAATCAATCAGCCCCAGCATTTT
TRBV19	-	-	TRBJ2-1	CASTFDRASYNEQFF	TGTGCCAGTACCTTCGACCGGGCCTCCTACAATGAGCAGTTCTTC
TRBV7-2	-	-	TRBJ1-5	CASSLHPEIGQPQHF	TGTGCCAGCAGCTTACACCCGGAAATCGGGCAGCCCCAGCATTTT
TRBV30	-	few	TRBJ2-1	CAWTSASYNEQFF	TGTGCCTGGACTAGCGCCTCCTACAATGAGCAGTTCTTC
TRBV6-6	-	-	TRBJ2-1	CASSSRGHEQFF	TGTGCCAGCAGTTCGAGGGGCCATGAGCAGTTCTTC
TRBV7-2	-	many	TRBJ2-7	CASSSRTDEQYF	TGTGCCAGCAGCTCCAGGACAGATGAGCAGTACTTC
TRBV7-2	TRBD2	many	TRBJ2-3	CASTLLAGVVDTQYF	TGTGCCAGCACATTACTAGCGGGGGTAGTAGATACGCAGTATTTT
TRBV7-2	TRBD2	-	TRBJ2-5	CASRPPGGVQETQYF	TGTGCCAGCAGACCGCCGGGGGGAGTCCAAGAGACCCAGTACTTC
TRBV19	-	few	TRBJ2-2	CASSISRNTGELFF	TGTGCCAGTAGTATAAGTCGGAACACCGGGGAGCTGTTTTTT
TRBV12-5	-	-	TRBJ1-2	CASGLELGPDYGYTF	TGTGCTAGTGGTTTGGAGCTAGGGCCGGACTATGGCTACACCTTC
TRBV10-3	TRBD1	many	TRBJ1-1	CAIAQGQGKTEAFF	TGTGCCATCGCGCAGGGACAGGGAAAAACTGAAGCTTTCTTT
TRBV7-6	-	many	TRBJ1-5	CASSPDLGRNQPQHF	TGTGCCAGCAGCCCTGACTTAGGCAGGAATCAGCCCCAGCATTTT
TRBV6-5	-	many	TRBJ2-7	CASSYSVGYEQYF	TGTGCCAGCAGTTACTCGGTGGGCTACGAGCAGTACTTC
TRBV28	-	-	TRBJ1-5	CASSLFGGAGQPQHF	TGTGCCAGCAGTTTATTTGGGGGGGCAGGTCAGCCCCAGCATTTT
TRBV20-1	-	-	TRBJ2-2	CSASGQNTGELFF	TGCAGTGCTTCTGGACAGAACACCGGGGAGCTGTTTTTT
TRBV7-2	TRBD1	many	TRBJ2-4	CASSSTPGQGANIQYF	TGTGCCAGCAGCTCCACACCCGGACAGGGCGCAAACATTCAGTACTTC
TRBV7-2	-	many	TRBJ2-3	CASSLVLTPSTDTQYF	TGTGCCAGCAGCTTAGTTCTGACACCCAGCACAGATACGCAGTATTTT
TRBV7-2	-	many	TRBJ2-6	CASSKFAGANVLTF	TGTGCCAGCAGCAAATTTGCTGGGGCCAACGTCCTGACTTTC